The following is a T cell receptor (beta chain) sequence with its context. Its antigen is not identified. Libraries were made from TCR beta cDNA, and they carried unique molecular identifiers. TCRdb reprocessed the PCR reads via MiXCR and lists one record per CDR3 protein. The data contain hundreds of thousands of distinct CDR3 sequences, 25% to 30% of them seen just once; the ten biggest clones take up 0.55% to 0.65%. This sample stems from a study of post-analysis software for immune sequencing data. Findings of the study overall: Included in a set of 5 or 6 TRBV segments more frequent in patients than controls were TRBV5-6, TRBV5-1 and TRBV20-1. The authors found that F measure strongly co-clustered same-batch samples.

Trimming cost V 2 bases and J 4 bases; bases outside gene matches: 4. Germline CDR1 is SGHKS and CDR2 is YYEKEE (reference sequence). This CDR3 is built from 15 residues. The clonotype comes from a girl aged 5-17 years with multiple sclerosis. Sequencing was performed on blood. The chain recombines TRBV5-5 with TRBJ2-2; 8 bases agree with TRBD1. Written as DNA, the CDR3 is TGTGCCAGCAGCTTTCAACAGGGGGTCACCGGGGAGCTGTTTTTT. Protein product: CASSFQQGVTGELFF.